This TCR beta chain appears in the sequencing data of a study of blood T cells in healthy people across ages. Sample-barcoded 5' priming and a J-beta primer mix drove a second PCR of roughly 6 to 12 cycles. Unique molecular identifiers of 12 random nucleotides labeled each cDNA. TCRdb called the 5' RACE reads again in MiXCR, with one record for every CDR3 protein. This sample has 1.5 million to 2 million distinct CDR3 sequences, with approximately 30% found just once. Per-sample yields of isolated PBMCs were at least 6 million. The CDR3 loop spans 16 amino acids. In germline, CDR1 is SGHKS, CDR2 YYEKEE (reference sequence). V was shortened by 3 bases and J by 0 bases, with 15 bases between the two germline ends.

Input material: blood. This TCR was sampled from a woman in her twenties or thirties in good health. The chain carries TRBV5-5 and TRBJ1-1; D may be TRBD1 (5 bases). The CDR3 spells CASSSTGVFMNTEAFF. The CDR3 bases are TGTGCCAGCAGCTCTACGGGGGTCTTCATGAACACTGAAGCTTTCTTT. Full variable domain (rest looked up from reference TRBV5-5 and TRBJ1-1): DAGVTQSPTHLIKTRGQQVTLRCSPISGHKSVSWYQQVLGQGPQFIFQYYEKEERGRGNFPDRFSARQFPNYSSELNVNALLLGDSALYLCASSSTGVFMNTEAFFGQGTRLTVV.